This T cell receptor (beta chain) was sequenced in a study of a mutant IDH1 vaccine in newly diagnosed glioma. Study-level background: Patients got radiotherapy, temozolomide, or both beforehand, and most got both.

V lost 7 bases to trimming and J lost 4 bases, with 17 bases between them. Per germline, CDR1 MNHNY and CDR2 SVGAGI (reference sequence). This CDR3 is built from 15 residues. The time point: baseline, week 1 (first vaccination visit). Treatment denoted: pre-vaccination baseline after standard-of-care therapy. The assay was immunoSEQ multiplex PCR, and TCRdb's table has in-frame clones only and misses some. The sample gives around 99,000 clones, about four fifths of which show up once; 6.5% to 9.5% is in the top ten. This clonotype was obtained from a man between 40 and 49 years old with glioma. The gene calls are TRBV6-6 and TRBJ2-1; D might be TRBD1 or TRBD2, each matching 5 bases. The sequenced sample was PBMCs, obtained from a glioma patient treated with radiotherapy, temozolomide or both. The CDR3 sequence: CASNQAPGPYNEQFF. The CDR3 DNA sequence: TGTGCCAGCAATCAAGCGCCGGGACCTTACAATGAGCAGTTCTTC.